This TCR beta chain comes out of a study of cytomegalovirus exposure and HLA in healthy donors. Study results and caveats: In a later analysis, several top co-occurrence clusters appeared linked to parvovirus B19, influenza, CMV and Epstein-Barr virus.

Whereas donors were nominally healthy upon sampling, unrecorded immune exposures were probable. The CDR3 length is 15 residues. The V and J ends lost 0 bases and 3 bases respectively, with 13 bases between them. CDR1 is SGHRS and CDR2 is YFSETQ in the germline V gene. Points on this clone: Its antigen is unidentified.

It was with 60 Vbeta and 13 Jbeta primers that the PCR ran. The method was immunoSEQ multiplex PCR; TCRdb's version includes in-frame clones alone and lacks a portion of them. The sample shows more than 150,000 clones, 80% of them seen only once. The TCR was taken from a woman aged 30 to 39 in good health and CMV-seronegative. This chain links TRBV5-1 with TRBJ2-7; D is possibly TRBD2 (7 bases). Specimen: PBMCs. Here the CDR3 DNA reads TGCGCCAGCAGCTTGGTAGGGGGGGCTGGCTACGAGCAGTACTTC. Amino acid sequence: CASSLVGGAGYEQYF.